The sequence of this TCR beta chain was determined in a study of blood T cell repertoires in COVID-19. Trimming took 5 bases from V and 6 from J; bases not matched to a gene: 8. Germline V gene lookup returns CDR1 MNHEY and CDR2 SMNVEV (reference sequence). This CDR3 is built from 14 residues. Assay: immunoSEQ multiplex PCR; the TCRdb copy retains only in-frame clones and omits some. The repertoire has roughly 280,000 clones, 80% to 95% of them found once; the top ten carry roughly 2.9%. This sequence joins TRBV27 and TRBJ2-3, with 7 bases aligning to TRBD2. The TCR sequence derives from a man aged 35 to 55 who had been exposed to COVID-19. The source material was PBMCs or T cells enriched from blood (not recorded which). CDR3 bases: TGTGCCAGCAGTCCAGCGGGAAAAAGTGATACGCAGTATTTT. It codes for CASSPAGKSDTQYF.